One sample yielded the 18 T cell receptor beta chains listed below, sequenced in a study of cytomegalovirus exposure and HLA in healthy donors. Both 60 Vbeta primers and 13 Jbeta primers went into the PCR. Clones were read by immunoSEQ multiplex PCR, and TCRdb kept only the in-frame ones, dropping some. Its listing shows tens of thousands of clones. Sample: PBMCs. These receptors were collected from a woman aged 60 to 75 in good health and CMV-seronegative.

This chain links TRBV18 with TRBJ1-1; D is ambiguous. This CDR3 comprises 12 residues. V was cut by 5 bases and J by 2 bases, with 6 bases left in between. Germline values: CDR1 KGHSH, CDR2 LQKENI. CDR3 region: CASSRGNTEAFF. The CDR3 nucleotides are TGTGCCAGCTCAAGAGGAAACACTGAAGCTTTCTTT.

The chain uses TRBV20-1 and TRBJ1-2; D is ambiguous. This CDR3 is built from 10 residues. Germline V CDR1 and CDR2: DFQATT, SNEGSKA (reference sequence). V lost 6 bases, J lost 13 bases, and 15 bases lay in between. CDR3 bases: TGCAGTGCCAACAGCCACCGTTTCACCTTC. It codes for CSANSHRFTF.

This rearrangement joins TRBV30 to TRBJ2-2, with 12 bases identical to TRBD2. Germline V lookup: CDR1 GTSNPN, CDR2 SVGIG (reference sequence). V was pared by 0 bases and J by 6 bases, with 2 bases of the junction left unmatched. The CDR3 runs 15 residues. CDR3 sequence (DNA): TGTGCCTGGAGTGTTTCTAGCGGGAGGGCCGGGGAGCTGTTTTTT. Translating it yields CAWSVSSGRAGELFF.

V gene TRBV25-1 combines with J gene TRBJ2-5; 8 nucleotides line up with TRBD2. The CDR3 has 17 amino acids. Germline assignment: CDR1 MGHDK and CDR2 SYGVNS. The trim removed 8 bases at V and 8 bases at J, leaving 22 bases unmatched. CDR3 protein: CASPRREEGAGGGTQYF. The CDR3 DNA sequence: TGTGCCAGCCCCCGCCGGGAGGAGGGCGCGGGAGGAGGTACCCAGTACTTC.

The chain uses TRBV28 and TRBJ1-4, with no clear D. Germline CDR1 MDHEN, CDR2 SYDVKM. The CDR3 extends over 16 amino acids. With 1 base removed from V and 8 bases from J, the gap between germline ends came to 17 bases. The CDR3 here is CASSLLGRGIGEKLFF. The CDR3 bases are TGTGCCAGCAGTTTATTAGGTAGAGGGATCGGAGAAAAACTGTTTTTT.

This chain uses TRBV4-2 with TRBJ1-1; D unresolved. The CDR3 extends over 15 amino acids. Trimming stripped 4 bases from V and 2 bases from J, with 14 bases between. CDR1 and CDR2 (germline): LGHNA, YNFKEQ. CDR3 in DNA: TGTGCCAGCAGCCTAAGTATGAGTACCAACACTGAAGCTTTCTTT. Encoded protein: CASSLSMSTNTEAFF.

This chain connects TRBV7-6 to TRBJ1-3; D gene ambiguous. V was trimmed by 2 bases and J by 0 bases, leaving 23 bases between them. The CDR3 consists of 20 residues. Germline V gene sequence: CDR1 SGHVS, CDR2 FNYEAQ. The CDR3 spells CASSLSLVNPGRHSGNTIYF. The CDR3 nucleotides read TGTGCCAGCAGCTTATCTCTGGTTAATCCCGGCAGGCACTCTGGAAACACCATATATTTT.

CDR3 amino acids: CASKQGTGATGELFF. CDR3 nucleotide sequence: TGTGCCAGCAAACAGGGGACAGGGGCCACCGGGGAGCTGTTTTTT. The V gene is TRBV2, the J gene TRBJ2-2; TRBD1 aligns across 10 bases. The CDR3 spans 15 residues. With V trimmed by 7 bases and J by 4 bases, 6 bases remained unmatched. Germline V gene sequence: CDR1 SNHLY, CDR2 FYNNEI.

The chain carries TRBV7-8 and TRBJ1-2; no clear D. With 5 bases removed from V and 5 bases from J, the gap between germline ends came to 12 bases. CDR3 length: 13 residues. Germline CDR1 reads SGHVS; CDR2 reads FQNEAQ. The CDR3 DNA is TGTGCCAGCAGCCCAGACTTCCAGTATGGCTACACCTTC. It translates to CASSPDFQYGYTF.

The rearrangement uses TRBV2 and TRBJ2-2; possibly TRBD1 for D (7 bases). Germline V gene lookup returns CDR1 SNHLY and CDR2 FYNNEI. The V and J ends lost 3 bases and 5 bases respectively, with 16 bases between them. This CDR3 region has 16 residues. Written as DNA, the CDR3 is TGTGCCAGCAGTGATTCCCCAGGGGGGACAACCGGGGAGCTGTTTTTT. Protein sequence: CASSDSPGGTTGELFF. Looking up the rest from reference TRBV2 and TRBJ2-2 gives the full variable domain: EPEVTQTPSHQVTQMGQEVILRCVPISNHLYFYWYRQILGQKVEFLVSFYNNEISEKSEIFDDQFSVERPDGSNFTLKIRSTKLEDSAMYFCASSDSPGGTTGELFFGEGSRLTVL.

J is TRBJ1-4 and V is TRBV19; 9 bases map to TRBD1. Germline CDR1 is LNHDA and CDR2 is SQIVND (reference sequence). V lost 0 bases and J lost 0; bases outside the gene matches: 8. CDR3 size: 19 residues. The CDR3 reads CASSIESYRDRATNEKLFF. Written as DNA, the CDR3 is TGTGCCAGTAGTATAGAAAGTTACAGGGACAGGGCAACTAATGAAAAACTGTTTTTT. Full variable domain (rest looked up from reference TRBV19 and TRBJ1-4): DGGITQSPKYLFRKEGQNVTLSCEQNLNHDAMYWYRQDPGQGLRLIYYSQIVNDFQKGDIAEGYSVSREKKESFPLTVTSAQKNPTAFYLCASSIESYRDRATNEKLFFGSGTQLSVL.

The rearrangement links TRBV4-1 to TRBJ2-1; TRBD2 might be the D (6 bases). Germline V gene data show CDR1 as MGHRA and CDR2 as YSYEKL. V was trimmed by 4 bases and J by 7 bases, leaving 17 bases between them. CDR3 length: 15 amino acids. The CDR3 loop is CASSPELARFNEQFF. The CDR3, as DNA: TGCGCCAGCAGCCCGGAACTAGCAAGATTTAATGAGCAGTTCTTC.

The CDR3: CASSPPDRLDRYF. In DNA, the CDR3 is TGTGCCAGCAGTCCCCCCGACAGGTTGGATAGGTATTTT. V and J are TRBV28 and TRBJ2-3; D possibly corresponds to TRBD1 (6 bases). V shed 5 bases and J shed 14 bases, with 20 bases lying between them. Per the germline V gene, CDR1 is MDHEN and CDR2 is SYDVKM. This CDR3 is built from 13 residues.

The J gene is TRBJ1-1, the V gene TRBV4-2; D is uncertain. Trimming shortened V by 4 bases and J by 2 bases, and 11 bases separated the two germline ends. The CDR3 contains 14 residues. The V gene's germline CDR1 is LGHNA and CDR2 YNFKEQ. The DNA of the CDR3 is TGTGCCAGCAGCCGAGCGGGATTTAACACTGAAGCTTTCTTT. This translates into CASSRAGFNTEAFF.

This sequence joins TRBV11-2 and TRBJ2-2, with 10 bases fitting TRBD2. With V trimmed by 4 bases and J by 2 bases, 10 bases remained unmatched. This CDR3 is built from 18 residues. From germline, CDR1 is SGHAT and CDR2 FQNNGV. In DNA, the CDR3 is TGTGCCAGCAGCTGGCGGCGTAGCGGGAGGTCTAACACCGGGGAGCTGTTTTTT. Its protein product is CASSWRRSGRSNTGELFF.

The CDR3 region has the DNA TGTGCCAGCAGTCTCTCCATATCGGGAGGAGGCAATGAGCAGTTCTTC. The encoded protein is CASSLSISGGGNEQFF. V is TRBV27 and J is TRBJ2-1; 7 nucleotides agree with TRBD2. V dropped 5 bases and J dropped 6; count of bases not matched to a gene: 13. Germline CDR1 reads MNHEY; CDR2 reads SMNVEV (reference sequence). This CDR3 has 16 amino acids.

The V gene is TRBV19, the J gene TRBJ1-3, with D tentatively TRBD1 (5 bases). The ends were cut back, 3 bases at V and 8 bases at J, with 11 bases in the middle. The CDR3 is 13 residues long. Germline V gene data show CDR1 as LNHDA and CDR2 as SQIVND (reference sequence). CDR3 amino acids: CASSIRTRDTIYF. CDR3 bases: TGTGCCAGTAGTATTCGGACCAGGGACACCATATATTTT.

This chain uses TRBV28 with TRBJ1-2; 12 bases are a match to TRBD1. This CDR3 contains 18 residues. After removal of 1 base from V and 6 bases from J, the junction contained 12 bases not matched to a gene. Germline assignment: CDR1 MDHEN and CDR2 SYDVKM. The CDR3 sequence is CASSLSSGTGGLTDGYTF. As DNA, the CDR3 is TGTGCCAGCAGTTTATCTTCCGGGACAGGGGGCTTGACGGATGGCTACACCTTC.